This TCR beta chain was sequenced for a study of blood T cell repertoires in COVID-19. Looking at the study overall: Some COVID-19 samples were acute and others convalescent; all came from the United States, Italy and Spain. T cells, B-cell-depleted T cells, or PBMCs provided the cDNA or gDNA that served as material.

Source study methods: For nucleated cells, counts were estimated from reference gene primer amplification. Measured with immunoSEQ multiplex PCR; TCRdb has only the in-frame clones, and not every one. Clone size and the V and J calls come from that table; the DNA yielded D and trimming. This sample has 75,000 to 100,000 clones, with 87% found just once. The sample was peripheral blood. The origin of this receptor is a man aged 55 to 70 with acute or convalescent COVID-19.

The CDR3 DNA follows: TGTGCCAGCAGCACGGGACACGGTAATTCACCCCTCCACTTT. Translated: CASSTGHGNSPLHF. This chain connects TRBV11-2 to TRBJ1-6; possible D gene TRBD1, 6 bases. Per germline, CDR1 SGHAT and CDR2 FQNNGV. Trimming shortened V by 5 bases and J by 6 bases, and 11 bases separated the two germline ends. CDR3 length: 14 amino acids.